One sample yielded the 30 T cell receptor beta chains listed below, sequenced in a study of T cells in Graves' hyperthyroidism and ophthalmopathy. RNA transcripts yielded amplified TCR beta CDR3 regions. Carried out on the TCR CDR3, a first-round RT-PCR used the HTBI primer set. TCRdb re-called the multiplex PCR reads with MiXCR, one entry per CDR3 protein. The table records 540,000 or so distinct CDR3 sequences, about 43% of them present only once. The sample consisted of peripheral blood or thyroid tissue (not recorded which). The receptors shown here come from an adult woman with Graves' disease, either hyperthyroidism or ophthalmopathy (not recorded which).

The chain couples TRBV2 to TRBJ1-1; possible D gene TRBD1, 5 bases. The CDR3 spans 11 residues. Germline V lookup: CDR1 SNHLY, CDR2 FYNNEI. This chain's CDR3 is CARKGSFEAFF. The CDR3 DNA reads as TGTGCTAGAAAGGGGAGTTTTGAAGCTTTCTTT.

The rearrangement joins TRBV10-3 to TRBJ1-2, with 7 bases matching TRBD1. The CDR3 is 15 amino acids. V shed 4 bases and J 1 base; nucleotides not matched to a gene: 6. CDR1 ENHRY and CDR2 SYGVKD come from the germline V gene. Here the CDR3 DNA reads TGTGCCATCAGTGCCTTCGGACAGGATAACTATGGCTACACCTTC. This encodes CAISAFGQDNYGYTF.

V is TRBV2 and J is TRBJ1-4, with D perhaps TRBD1 (5 bases). With 0 bases removed from V and 0 bases from J, the gap between germline ends came to 11 bases. CDR1 and CDR2 (germline): SNHLY, FYNNEI. This CDR3 is built from 17 residues. CDR3 in DNA: TGTGCCAGCAGTGAAGCGGGGGGAAGCCCAACTAATGAAAAACTGTTTTTT. As protein: CASSEAGGSPTNEKLFF.

This clonotype was detected ten times or more. CDR3 bases: TGTGCCAGCCAAAAAAACCGGGACCTTATGTATAGCTATGGCTACACCTTC. Its protein product is CASQKNRDLMYSYGYTF. The chain employs TRBV7-9 and TRBJ1-2; tentative D call: TRBD1 (5 bases). In germline, CDR1 is SEHNR, CDR2 FQNEAQ (reference sequence). The germline V and J ends were trimmed by 8 bases and 4 bases, with 26 bases remaining between them. There are 17 residues in the CDR3.

This chain uses TRBV28 with TRBJ1-5; the D is unclear. CDR3 length: 13 residues. CDR1 is MDHEN and CDR2 is SYDVKM in the germline V gene. Between the trimmed V and J ends, which lost 8 bases and 0 bases, there was a span of 8 bases. CDR3 DNA sequence: TGTGCCAGCCGCGATTATAGCAATCAGCCCCAGCATTTT. The encoded protein is CASRDYSNQPQHF.

This clonotype was seen only once. The V and J genes are TRBV2 and TRBJ1-3; 9 bases are shared with TRBD1. The CDR3 has 15 residues. The ends lost 6 bases at V and 1 base at J; junction bases unmatched: 4. Germline V CDR1 and CDR2: SNHLY, FYNNEI. The chain's CDR3 is CASRSTGGSGNTIYF. For the CDR3, the DNA is TGTGCCAGCAGGTCGACAGGGGGGTCTGGAAACACCATATATTTT.

This clonotype has ten or more counts. The chain links TRBV25-1 to TRBJ2-7, with a tentative D call TRBD2 (6 bases). Trimming left V 1 base short and J 2 bases short, with 9 bases between. The CDR3 runs to 14 residues. Germline V CDR1 and CDR2: MGHDK, SYGVNS. Here the CDR3 reads CASSEFAGTYEQYF. CDR3 bases: TGTGCCAGCAGTGAATTCGCGGGAACCTACGAGCAGTACTTC.

A few counts support this clonotype. V usage is TRBV4-3 and J usage is TRBJ1-2; D gene uncertain. This CDR3 is 15 amino acids long. Per the germline V gene, CDR1 is LGHNA and CDR2 is YSLEER. The V gene lost 0 bases and the J gene lost 5 bases, with 13 bases spanning the gap. DNA for the CDR3: TGCGCCAGCAGCCAAGATTATCAGTCCACATATGGCTACACCTTC. Its translation is CASSQDYQSTYGYTF.

This clonotype was counted ten times or more. CDR3 protein: CASSLRQGRREKLFF. The CDR3 coding sequence is TGTGCCAGCAGCCTCCGACAGGGACGGCGCGAAAAACTGTTTTTT. This sequence joins TRBV14 and TRBJ1-4; 7 bases match TRBD1. V was pared by 4 bases and J by 8 bases, with 10 bases of the junction left unmatched. The germline gives CDR1 SGHDN, CDR2 FVKESK. This CDR3 region has 15 residues.

In its sample, this clonotype was seen many times. The chain has TRBV5-1 and TRBJ2-7; D is ambiguous. The germline V and J ends were trimmed by 4 bases and 0 bases, with 8 bases remaining between them. Germline-derived CDR1 and CDR2 are SGHRS and YFSETQ. The CDR3 is made up of 13 amino acids. The CDR3 is CASSDGVSYEQYF. DNA of the CDR3: TGCGCCAGCAGCGACGGAGTCTCCTACGAGCAGTACTTC. The entire variable domain, with the rest obtained from reference TRBV5-1 and TRBJ2-7, is as follows: KAGVTQTPRYLIKTRGQQVTLSCSPISGHRSVSWYQQTPGQGLQFLFEYFSETQRNKGNFPGRFSGRQFSNSRSEMNVSTLELGDSALYLCASSDGVSYEQYFGPGTRLTVT.

The rearrangement uses TRBV3-1 and TRBJ1-4; D unresolved. The CDR3 is 16 residues long. Germline loops: CDR1 LGHDT, CDR2 YNNKEL (reference sequence). The V gene lost 0 bases and the J gene lost 5 bases, with 13 bases spanning the gap. In nucleotides, the CDR3 is TGTGCCAGCAGCCAAGAAGTTGGCATATCAAATGAAAAACTGTTTTTT. Translation: CASSQEVGISNEKLFF.

This clonotype has a count of ten or more. CDR3 sequence (DNA): TGCAGTGCTAGAGGGGGAGGGGTCCCCTACGAGCAGTACTTC. This sequence encodes CSARGGGVPYEQYF. The chain joins TRBV20-1 to TRBJ2-7; 7 bases are shared with TRBD2. Unmatched junction bases numbered 5, after V lost 1 base and J lost 2 bases. Germline CDR1 and CDR2: DFQATT and SNEGSKA (reference sequence). The CDR3 is 14 amino acids.

This clonotype appeared a few times. This rearrangement joins TRBV24-1 to TRBJ2-1, with D unclear. This CDR3 is built from 9 residues. V shed 8 bases and J shed 15 bases, with 10 bases lying between them. Germline CDR1 is KGHDR and CDR2 is SFDVKD. CDR3 residues: CATMVEGFF. CDR3 DNA: TGTGCCACCATGGTCGAAGGGTTCTTC.

In its sample, this clonotype was seen once. CDR3 coding DNA: TGTGCCAGCAGTGGGACAGGGGGCAGGAAGCCCCAGCATTTT. Residues: CASSGTGGRKPQHF. V usage is TRBV2 and J usage is TRBJ1-5; 11 bases are shared with TRBD1. The germline V gene has CDR1 SNHLY and CDR2 FYNNEI. Trimming cost V 4 bases and J 8 bases; bases outside gene matches: 4. The CDR3 is 14 amino acids.

The chain combines TRBV7-9 with TRBJ2-7; weak D call: TRBD2 (5 bases). From germline, CDR1 is SEHNR and CDR2 FQNEAQ (reference sequence). V was clipped by 6 bases and J by 4 bases, with 13 bases between them. The CDR3 loop spans 13 amino acids. The CDR3 region has the DNA TGTGCCAGCAGTCCGGGTGAGGGTTACGAGCAGTACTTC. The encoded protein is CASSPGEGYEQYF.

The chain links TRBV12-3 or TRBV12-4 to TRBJ2-7, with a weak D call TRBD2 (5 bases). This CDR3 region has 12 residues. V was trimmed by 6 bases and J by 7 bases, leaving 13 bases between them. The CDR3 DNA is TGTGCCAGCAGCTTTGGGAGTCAGGAGCAGTACTTC. Its translation: CASSFGSQEQYF.

This clonotype was recorded at least ten times. V and J are TRBV20-1 and TRBJ2-7, with D tentatively TRBD2 (6 bases). Germline V gene lookup returns CDR1 DFQATT and CDR2 SNEGSKA (reference sequence). V was trimmed by 3 bases and J by 2 bases, leaving 17 bases between them. CDR3 length equals 15 residues. CDR3 nucleotide sequence: TGCAGTGCTAGGGGAGGCCGGACGTCTACCTACGAGCAGTACTTC. It encodes CSARGGRTSTYEQYF.

CDR3 DNA sequence: TGTGCCAGCAGCTACAGACAGGGACTCAGCTCTGAAGCTTTCTTT. Its protein is CASSYRQGLSSEAFF. This rearrangement joins TRBV7-8 to TRBJ1-1, with TRBD1 identical over 7 bases. Germline CDR1 and CDR2: SGHVS and FQNEAQ. V shed 4 bases, J shed 6 bases, and the junction held 11 bases outside the gene matches. This CDR3 comprises 15 residues.

This rearrangement joins TRBV20-1 to TRBJ2-2; 9 bases align to TRBD1. CDR3 size: 15 residues. V shed 4 bases, J shed 1 base, and the junction held 4 bases outside the gene matches. Per germline, CDR1 DFQATT and CDR2 SNEGSKA (reference sequence). The CDR3: CSAKLGQGNTGELFF. The CDR3 nucleotides read TGCAGTGCTAAGCTGGGACAGGGGAACACCGGGGAGCTGTTTTTT.

V is TRBV5-1 and J is TRBJ2-6; the D gene could be TRBD1 or TRBD2 (5 bases each). The germline V and J ends were trimmed by 2 bases and 4 bases, with 16 bases remaining between them. The CDR3 consists of 17 residues. The germline CDR1 and CDR2 sequences are SGHRS and YFSETQ. CDR3 sequence reads: CASSLEGTSSGANVLTF. CDR3 bases: TGCGCCAGCAGCTTAGAGGGGACCTCTTCCGGGGCCAACGTCCTGACTTTC.

The chain has TRBV9 and TRBJ1-2; D is perhaps TRBD1 (5 bases). Looked up from germline, CDR1 is SGDLS and CDR2 is YYNGEE. Trimming stripped 3 bases from V and 2 bases from J, with 14 bases between. The CDR3 contains 15 residues. Here the CDR3 DNA reads TGTGCCAGCAGCGCGGGAGGCGGGGGAAACTATGGCTACACCTTC. Residues: CASSAGGGGNYGYTF.

At least ten counts were recorded for this clonotype. CDR3 amino acids: CASSHGAADNSPLHF. In DNA, the CDR3 is TGCGCCAGCAGCCACGGGGCAGCGGATAATTCACCCCTCCACTTT. The V and J genes are TRBV5-1 and TRBJ1-6, with D perhaps matching TRBD1 (5 bases). CDR1 and CDR2 (germline): SGHRS, YFSETQ. The CDR3 totals 15 residues. Trimming left V 4 bases short and J 5 bases short, with 13 bases between.

This clonotype was seen at least ten times. The V call is TRBV2, the J call TRBJ2-2, with D maybe TRBD2 (5 bases). Trimming shortened V by 3 bases and J by 0 bases, and 8 bases separated the two germline ends. The CDR3 consists of 15 residues. Looked up from germline, CDR1 is SNHLY and CDR2 is FYNNEI. CDR3 amino acids: CASSDLRANTGELFF. The CDR3 nucleotides read TGTGCCAGCAGTGACCTGAGGGCGAACACCGGGGAGCTGTTTTTT.

The chain is built from TRBV29-1 and TRBJ1-3; a weak D match, TRBD1 (6 bases). CDR1 and CDR2 from the germline V gene are SQVTM and ANQGSEA. The CDR3 is 17 amino acids. V was pared by 1 base and J by 0 bases, with 16 bases between. The DNA for the CDR3 is TGCAGCGTTGAAGGTTTGATAGGACAGAACTCTGGAAACACCATATATTTT. Amino acid sequence: CSVEGLIGQNSGNTIYF.

V usage is TRBV7-8 and J usage is TRBJ1-5; possibly TRBD1 for D (5 bases). Trimming left V 5 bases short and J 3 bases short, with 20 bases between. This CDR3 has 17 residues. The germline V gene encodes CDR1 SGHVS and CDR2 FQNEAQ. CDR3 sequence: CASSPGGGSDNNQPQHF. The CDR3, as DNA: TGTGCCAGCAGCCCCGGGGGGGGGAGTGACAACAATCAGCCCCAGCATTTT.

This chain links TRBV29-1 with TRBJ2-5, with D possibly matching TRBD2 (6 bases). Germline lookup yields CDR1 SQVTM and CDR2 ANQGSEA. CDR3 size: 13 residues. With 5 bases removed from V and 2 bases from J, the gap between germline ends came to 12 bases. The CDR3 bases are TGCAGCGTTCCGAGCGGGCAGCAAGAGACCCAGTACTTC. Its protein product is CSVPSGQQETQYF.

The sample holds many counts of this clonotype. This chain connects TRBV5-6 to TRBJ2-6; a weak D match, TRBD1 (6 bases). Trimming removed 4 bases from V and 2 bases from J, with 10 bases in between. CDR1 is SGHDT and CDR2 is YYEEEE in the germline V gene. This CDR3 has 15 residues. The CDR3 bases are TGTGCCAGCAGCGACACAGGGACTGGGGCCAACGTCCTGACTTTC. It translates to CASSDTGTGANVLTF.

At least ten counts were recorded for this clonotype. This rearrangement joins TRBV7-2 to TRBJ1-1; 7 positions match TRBD1. The ends lost 1 base at V and 1 base at J; junction bases unmatched: 6. This CDR3 is 16 amino acids long. Germline V CDR1 and CDR2: SGHTA, FQGNSA. This CDR3 is CASSLVSGGGNTEAFF. The CDR3 coding sequence is TGTGCCAGCAGCTTAGTATCAGGGGGGGGGAACACTGAAGCTTTCTTT.

The rearrangement uses TRBV7-2 and TRBJ1-5; a weak D match, TRBD1 (6 bases). CDR3 size: 13 residues. The V end lost 3 bases, the J end lost 5 bases, and 8 bases lay between the germline ends. Germline CDR1 SGHTA, CDR2 FQGNSA. CDR3 sequence reads: CASSFRGHQPQHF. The CDR3 region has the DNA TGTGCCAGCAGCTTCAGGGGCCATCAGCCCCAGCATTTT.

The table lists this clonotype with many counts. Here the CDR3 reads CSVRGQGPTQPQHF. In nucleotides, the CDR3 is TGCAGTGTCAGAGGCCAGGGGCCTACTCAGCCCCAGCATTTT. The rearrangement uses TRBV20-1 and TRBJ1-5; the D gene is possibly TRBD1 (6 bases). Germline V gives CDR1 DFQATT, CDR2 SNEGSKA (reference sequence). Trimming stripped 7 bases from V and 6 bases from J, with 19 bases between. The CDR3 runs to 14 residues.